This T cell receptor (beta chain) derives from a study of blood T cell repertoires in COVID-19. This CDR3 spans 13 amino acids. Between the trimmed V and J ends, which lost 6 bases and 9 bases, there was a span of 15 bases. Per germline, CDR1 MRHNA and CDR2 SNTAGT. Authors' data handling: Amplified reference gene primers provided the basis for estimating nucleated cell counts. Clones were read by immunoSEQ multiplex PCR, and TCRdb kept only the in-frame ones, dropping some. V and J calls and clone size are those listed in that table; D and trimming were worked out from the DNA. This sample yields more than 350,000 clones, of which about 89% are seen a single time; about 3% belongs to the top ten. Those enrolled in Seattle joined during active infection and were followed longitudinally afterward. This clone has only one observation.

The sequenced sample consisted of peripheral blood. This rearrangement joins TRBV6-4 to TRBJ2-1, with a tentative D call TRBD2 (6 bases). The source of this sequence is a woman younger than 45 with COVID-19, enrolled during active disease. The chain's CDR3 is CASSSSSVGEQFF. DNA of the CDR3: TGTGCCAGCAGCTCGTCTAGCGTTGGTGAGCAGTTCTTC.